These 27 T cell receptor beta chains were sequenced from one sample in a study of shared clonotypes between healthy human individuals. Sequencing was performed with immunoSEQ multiplex PCR; in TCRdb, only in-frame clones are kept and a portion is missing. The data show about 2 million clones, with approximately 94% seen just once and 0.9% to 1.3% held by the top ten. Naive CD8 isolation took CD45RO-negative cells positively selected for CCR7 and excluded terminally differentiated effector memory CD45RA+ cells. The sample consisted of naive CD8+ T cells sorted from blood. These receptors all stem from a man aged 18 to 29 in good health.

This chain connects TRBV27 to TRBJ1-2; D call uncertain. Germline V gene data show CDR1 as MNHEY and CDR2 as SMNVEV (reference sequence). The CDR3 is made up of 14 amino acids. V was pared by 8 bases and J by 6 bases, with 19 bases between. CDR3 DNA sequence: TGTGCCAGCGGACCAGTCGGCAGTACCCATGGCTACACCTTC. Protein sequence: CASGPVGSTHGYTF.

The chain links TRBV4-3 to TRBJ1-6; a weak D match, TRBD1 (6 bases). The germline gives CDR1 LGHNA, CDR2 YSLEER. V was clipped by 0 bases and J by 8 bases, with 17 bases between them. The CDR3 covers 17 residues. The CDR3 reads CASSQDNVGGEDSPLHF. DNA for the CDR3: TGCGCCAGCAGCCAAGATAACGTGGGGGGCGAAGATTCACCCCTCCACTTT.

V gene TRBV11-2 combines with J gene TRBJ1-3; D unclear. CDR1 and CDR2 (germline): SGHAT, FQNNGV. V lost 5 bases, J lost 3 bases, and 5 bases lay in between. The CDR3 sequence is 12 residues long. The CDR3 region is CASSALGNTIYF. DNA of the CDR3: TGTGCCAGCAGCGCTCTTGGAAACACCATATATTTT.

The chain carries TRBV28 and TRBJ2-1, with 9 positions matching TRBD1. V lost 4 bases and J lost 8; bases outside the gene matches: 9. CDR3 length: 15 residues. Looked up from germline, CDR1 is MDHEN and CDR2 is SYDVKM. The CDR3 region is CASSYRQGEYDEQFF. The DNA for the CDR3 is TGTGCCAGCAGTTACCGACAGGGGGAGTATGATGAGCAGTTCTTC.

To note about this clone: This sample includes further DNA sequences coding for the same CDR3. The chain couples TRBV6-5 to TRBJ2-7; 7 positions agree with TRBD2. Germline lookup yields CDR1 MNHEY and CDR2 SVGAGI. With 2 bases clipped from V and 6 bases from J, the junction kept 4 bases outside the gene matches. This CDR3 is built from 13 residues. In DNA, the CDR3 is TGTGCCAGCAGTTACGGGGGGGTCGGCGAGCAGTACTTC. Translating gives CASSYGGVGEQYF.

This clone showed up just once. The rearrangement joins TRBV5-6 to TRBJ2-2, with D possibly TRBD1 on 6 matching bases. The germline V and J ends were trimmed by 4 bases and 6 bases, with 13 bases remaining between them. Germline assignment: CDR1 SGHDT and CDR2 YYEEEE. The CDR3 has 14 amino acids. The DNA for the CDR3 is TGTGCCAGCAGCCCACAGGGTGGGGCCGGGGAGCTGTTTTTT. Protein sequence: CASSPQGGAGELFF.

This clone was seen a single time. The genes are TRBV10-3 and TRBJ2-1; 7 positions match TRBD2. The ends lost 6 bases at V and 5 bases at J; junction bases unmatched: 4. This CDR3 contains 13 residues. Germline CDR1 and CDR2: ENHRY and SYGVKD. Here the CDR3 reads CAISPGLHNEQFF. The CDR3 DNA reads TGTGCCATCAGCCCGGGACTACACAATGAGCAGTTCTTC.

The V gene is TRBV11-2, the J gene TRBJ2-1; 7 nucleotides match TRBD2. From germline, CDR1 is SGHAT and CDR2 FQNNGV. CDR3 size: 19 residues. The V segment lost 0 bases and the J segment 4 bases; nucleotides outside the gene matches: 15. In DNA form, the CDR3 reads TGTGCCAGCAGCTTAGATTTTGAGCGGGAAGATCAAAGGTACAATGAGCAGTTCTTC. This codes for CASSLDFEREDQRYNEQFF.

A word on this clone: The germline gene is not matched at one end of the junction; a read error may be the cause. The chain joins TRBV13 to TRBJ2-7, with TRBD2 matching 11 bases. Germline lookup yields CDR1 PRHDT and CDR2 FYEKMQ (reference sequence). The CDR3 is 14 amino acids. The CDR3 spells CASSLRSELAGGEF. The CDR3 DNA is TGTGCCAGCAGCTTACGGTCCGAGCTAGCGGGGGGAGAATTC.

The rearrangement links TRBV19 to TRBJ1-2; no definite D call. V dropped 6 bases and J dropped 8 bases, with 19 bases sitting between them. Germline loops: CDR1 LNHDA, CDR2 SQIVND (reference sequence). The CDR3 is 14 residues long. This CDR3 reads CASRQRAEMEGYTF. The CDR3 DNA reads as TGTGCCAGTAGACAGCGGGCTGAGATGGAGGGCTACACCTTC.

This chain connects TRBV5-1 to TRBJ1-1; 7 positions agree with TRBD1. The germline gives CDR1 SGHRS, CDR2 YFSETQ. The ends lost 1 base at V and 0 bases at J; junction bases unmatched: 6. The CDR3 runs 16 residues. The CDR3 spells CASSLSTGLLNTEAFF. The CDR3 coding sequence is TGCGCCAGCAGCTTGTCGACAGGGCTACTGAACACTGAAGCTTTCTTT.

The V and J genes are TRBV6-5 and TRBJ1-1; D call uncertain. This CDR3 has 14 residues. Trimming left V 6 bases short and J 1 base short, with 12 bases between. Germline V lookup: CDR1 MNHEY, CDR2 SVGAGI. The CDR3 nucleotides are TGTGCCAGCAGCCCTACGACCGGGAACACTGAAGCTTTCTTT. As protein: CASSPTTGNTEAFF.

The rearrangement links TRBV2 to TRBJ1-2, with a tentative D call TRBD1 (5 bases). Germline V CDR1 and CDR2: SNHLY, FYNNEI. This CDR3 has 17 amino acids. The ends were cut back, 7 bases at V and 6 bases at J, with 27 bases in the middle. The CDR3 spells CASTERKRDGGNNGYTF. The CDR3 DNA reads TGTGCCAGCACAGAGCGAAAACGGGACGGGGGTAATAATGGCTACACCTTC.

V gene TRBV9 combines with J gene TRBJ2-1; 9 bases are shared with TRBD2. The CDR3 is 14 residues long. Germline V CDR1 and CDR2: SGDLS, YYNGEE. Losses at the gene ends were 0 bases for V and 8 bases for J; bases not matched to a gene: 3. The CDR3: CASSVGAGGDEQFF. CDR3 coding DNA: TGTGCCAGCAGCGTAGGAGCGGGGGGCGATGAGCAGTTCTTC.

The chain employs TRBV19 and TRBJ2-7; maybe TRBD2 (5 bases). Between the trimmed V and J ends, which lost 1 base and 3 bases, there was a span of 13 bases. CDR1 and CDR2 (germline): LNHDA, SQIVND (reference sequence). This CDR3 is 15 amino acids long. Here the CDR3 DNA reads TGTGCCAGTAGTATAGGTCTAGCAGGATACTACGAGCAGTACTTC. This gives the protein CASSIGLAGYYEQYF. The variable domain in full, with the rest retrieved from reference TRBV19 and TRBJ2-7, is DGGITQSPKYLFRKEGQNVTLSCEQNLNHDAMYWYRQDPGQGLRLIYYSQIVNDFQKGDIAEGYSVSREKKESFPLTVTSAQKNPTAFYLCASSIGLAGYYEQYFGPGTRLTVT.

The rearrangement uses TRBV4-1 and TRBJ2-7, with no clear D. Germline V gene sequence: CDR1 MGHRA, CDR2 YSYEKL. Trimming pared 0 bases from V and 2 bases from J, leaving 11 bases between. The CDR3 contains 15 residues. The CDR3 loop is CASSQEPANTYEQYF. In DNA, the CDR3 is TGCGCCAGCAGCCAAGAACCAGCGAACACCTACGAGCAGTACTTC.

This rearrangement joins TRBV10-1 to TRBJ1-4; 8 bases fit TRBD1. Germline V CDR1 and CDR2: WNHNN, SYGVQD (reference sequence). The V segment lost 5 bases and the J segment 10 bases; nucleotides outside the gene matches: 18. The CDR3 covers 17 residues. CDR3 in DNA: TGCGCCAGCAGTCAGGACAGGGAGGCTCCTTCATACGGAAAACTGTTTTTT. As protein: CASSQDREAPSYGKLFF.

Comment on this clone: The identical CDR3 is also encoded by other nucleotide sequences in the sample. This sequence joins TRBV7-8 and TRBJ2-1; D remains unclear. The CDR3 length is 13 residues. Germline V CDR1 and CDR2: SGHVS, FQNEAQ. Trimming removed 1 base from V and 4 bases from J, with 5 bases in between. The CDR3 spells CASSLEVYNEQFF. The CDR3 nucleotides read TGTGCCAGCAGCTTAGAAGTTTACAATGAGCAGTTCTTC.

The chain is built from TRBV28 and TRBJ2-7; D unresolved. Germline CDR1 is MDHEN and CDR2 is SYDVKM. The germline V and J ends were trimmed by 7 bases and 2 bases, with 9 bases remaining between them. The length of the CDR3 is 12 residues. The CDR3 bases are TGTGCCAGCACTCCCACAGCCTACGAGCAGTACTTC. It is translated as CASTPTAYEQYF.

For this clone: Other DNA variants within this sample encode the same CDR3. The V and J genes are TRBV27 and TRBJ2-7; the D call may be TRBD1 or TRBD2 (5 bases each). The germline V and J ends were trimmed by 1 base and 0 bases, with 10 bases remaining between them. This CDR3 contains 15 residues. CDR1 and CDR2 from the germline V gene are MNHEY and SMNVEV (reference sequence). CDR3 region: CASSLWGTGSYEQYF. DNA for the CDR3: TGTGCCAGCAGTTTATGGGGGACCGGCTCCTACGAGCAGTACTTC.

This clone was detected once. The chain couples TRBV7-9 to TRBJ2-3; 8 positions agree with TRBD2. The V gene end was trimmed by 6 bases and the J gene end by 4 bases; junction bases not matched to a gene: 6. The length of the CDR3 is 14 residues. CDR1 SEHNR and CDR2 FQNEAQ come from the germline V gene (reference sequence). This chain's CDR3 is CASRKLAVPDTQYF. The CDR3 nucleotides are TGTGCCAGCAGGAAACTAGCGGTTCCAGATACGCAGTATTTT.

The rearrangement joins TRBV13 to TRBJ2-3, with D uncertain. V lost 4 bases and J 2 bases, leaving 10 bases between the germline ends. Germline loops: CDR1 PRHDT, CDR2 FYEKMQ (reference sequence). This CDR3 is 14 amino acids long. CDR3 DNA sequence: TGTGCCAGCAGCTCCCGTCGGTTCACAGATACGCAGTATTTT. Translation: CASSSRRFTDTQYF.

The V and J genes are TRBV10-1 and TRBJ2-5; tentative D call: TRBD1 (6 bases). The V end lost 3 bases, the J end lost 1 base, and 9 bases lay between the germline ends. The CDR3 extends over 14 amino acids. Germline V lookup: CDR1 WNHNN, CDR2 SYGVQD (reference sequence). This CDR3 reads CASSDPGAQETQYF. CDR3 nucleotide sequence: TGCGCCAGCAGTGACCCAGGGGCCCAAGAGACCCAGTACTTC.

The gene calls are TRBV19 and TRBJ2-7; 8 positions agree with TRBD2. The germline V gene has CDR1 LNHDA and CDR2 SQIVND (reference sequence). The CDR3 is 13 amino acids. V was pared by 6 bases and J by 3 bases, with 4 bases of the junction left unmatched. The CDR3 region has the DNA TGTGCCAGTAGCCAGCGGGAGTACTACGAGCAGTACTTC. Protein sequence: CASSQREYYEQYF.

Turning to this clone: Other DNA variants within this sample encode the same CDR3. The chain combines TRBV7-9 with TRBJ2-1; 10 nucleotides match TRBD2. V was pared by 5 bases and J by 4 bases, with 2 bases of the junction left unmatched. Germline loops: CDR1 SEHNR, CDR2 FQNEAQ (reference sequence). This CDR3 region has 14 residues. In DNA form, the CDR3 reads TGTGCCAGCAGCCGGACTAGCGGATACAATGAGCAGTTCTTC. This encodes CASSRTSGYNEQFF.

The sample holds one count of this clone. V is TRBV11-2 and J is TRBJ1-5, with TRBD1 matching over 12 bases. Losses at the gene ends were 5 bases for V and 6 bases for J; bases not matched to a gene: 5. The CDR3 loop spans 15 amino acids. CDR1 and CDR2 (germline): SGHAT, FQNNGV. The CDR3 spells CASSPPGQGAQPQHF. The CDR3 bases are TGTGCCAGCAGCCCTCCGGGACAGGGGGCTCAGCCCCAGCATTTT. The whole variable domain, remainder taken from reference TRBV11-2 and TRBJ1-5, is EAGVAQSPRYKIIEKRQSVAFWCNPISGHATLYWYQQILGQGPKLLIQFQNNGVVDDSQLPKDRFSAERLKGVDSTLKIQPAKLEDSAVYLCASSPPGQGAQPQHFGDGTRLSIL.

The chain carries TRBV15 and TRBJ2-2; D possibly matches TRBD1 or TRBD2 (5 bases each). The CDR3 is made up of 16 amino acids. V lost 4 bases, J lost 3 bases, and 15 bases lay in between. Per germline, CDR1 LNHNV and CDR2 YYDKDF (reference sequence). In nucleotides, the CDR3 is TGTGCCACCAGCATAACACGGGACGGATACACCGGGGAGCTGTTTTTT. The encoded protein is CATSITRDGYTGELFF.